The 8 T cell receptor beta chains below all came from one sample that was sequenced in a study of Ad26.COV2.S vaccination and SARS-CoV-2 variants. Treatment defined: 15 to 20 received Ad26.COV2.S at low or high dose, single or two shots; several received placebo; per-sample allocation not given. It was on day 63 after the first vaccine or placebo injection that samples were taken. This table comes from immunoSEQ multiplex PCR, and its TCRdb copy is limited to in-frame clones, with some not included. The table includes some 240,000 clones, approximately 88% detected once. The sample was peripheral blood, taken in a trial of Ad26.COV2.S vaccine versus placebo. Receptors were obtained from a person aged 18 to 59 who received the Ad26.COV2.S COVID-19 vaccine or a placebo.

The genes are TRBV3-1 (or the pseudogene TRBV3-2) and TRBJ2-1; D is unclear. The V gene lost 0 bases and the J gene lost 2 bases, with 11 bases spanning the gap. Germline lookup yields CDR1 LGHDT and CDR2 YNNKEL (reference sequence). The CDR3 runs 16 residues. CDR3 sequence reads: CASSQDPALPYNEQFF. CDR3 DNA sequence: TGTGCCAGCAGCCAAGATCCGGCCTTACCCTACAATGAGCAGTTCTTC.

The CDR3 reads CASSLGTEPRTQYF. The CDR3 region has the DNA TGTGCCAGCAGCTTGGGGACAGAGCCCAGGACCCAGTACTTC. The chain has TRBV5-4 and TRBJ2-5; possible D gene TRBD1, 6 bases. Germline CDR1 reads SGHNT; CDR2 reads YYREEE (reference sequence). CDR3 length equals 14 residues. With 0 bases removed from V and 7 bases from J, the gap between germline ends came to 13 bases.

The chain is built from TRBV10-3 and TRBJ1-1; 9 bases agree with TRBD1. Germline loops: CDR1 ENHRY, CDR2 SYGVKD. The CDR3 sequence is 17 residues long. The V and J ends lost 6 bases and 4 bases, in that order; junction bases with no gene match: 15. The DNA for the CDR3 is TGTGCCATCAGATCCGGGCAACAGGGGGCCGGGAGCACTGAAGCTTTCTTT. Translating gives CAIRSGQQGAGSTEAFF.

CDR3 DNA: TGTGCCACTTCGGGGCCCGGGGATTATAATTCACCCCTCCACTTT. Its translation is CATSGPGDYNSPLHF. The chain is built from TRBV2 and TRBJ1-6, with D possibly matching TRBD1 (5 bases). The CDR3 consists of 15 residues. Trimming shortened V by 10 bases and J by 4 bases, and 17 bases separated the two germline ends. CDR1 and CDR2 from the germline V gene are SNHLY and FYNNEI. Full variable domain (remainder filled in from reference TRBV2 and TRBJ1-6): EPEVTQTPSHQVTQMGQEVILRCVPISNHLYFYWYRQILGQKVEFLVSFYNNEISEKSEIFDDQFSVERPDGSNFTLKIRSTKLEDSAMYFCATSGPGDYNSPLHFGNGTRLTVT.

This clone was found once. The chain carries TRBV6-4 and TRBJ2-1; D call uncertain. This CDR3 is built from 13 residues. Per germline, CDR1 MRHNA and CDR2 SNTAGT. The ends were cut back, 2 bases at V and 7 bases at J, with 9 bases in the middle. CDR3 in amino acids: CASSDRDGNEQFF. Here the CDR3 DNA reads TGTGCCAGCAGTGACCGCGACGGGAATGAGCAGTTCTTC.

The chain combines TRBV7-6 with TRBJ2-3, with 7 bases fitting TRBD2. The J segment lost 1 base and the V segment lost 5 bases, leaving 12 bases of the junction unmatched. The germline gives CDR1 SGHVS, CDR2 FNYEAQ. There are 17 residues in the CDR3. The chain's CDR3 is CASSRVTGTTGTDTQYF. The CDR3 nucleotides read TGTGCCAGCAGCCGTGTGACCGGGACTACGGGCACAGATACGCAGTATTTT.

This clone was counted a single time. The rearrangement uses TRBV5-1 and TRBJ2-6; D is tentatively TRBD1 or TRBD2 (5 bases each). Trimming took off 1 base at V and 1 base at J, with 15 bases between the two ends. CDR1 and CDR2 (germline): SGHRS, YFSETQ. This CDR3 spans 18 amino acids. The CDR3 coding sequence is TGCGCCAGCAGCTTGAAGGTGGGGGAAGTGTCTGGGGCCAACGTCCTGACTTTC. This encodes CASSLKVGEVSGANVLTF.

CDR3 sequence reads: CASSQRRKVMNTEAFF. CDR3 DNA sequence: TGTGCCAGCAGCCAGAGGCGGAAGGTTATGAACACTGAAGCTTTCTTT. The chain recombines TRBV3-1 (or the pseudogene TRBV3-2) with TRBJ1-1, with D hard to call. The germline gives CDR1 LGHDT, CDR2 YNNKEL (reference sequence). The CDR3 is 16 amino acids. V was pared by 3 bases and J by 0 bases, with 14 bases between.